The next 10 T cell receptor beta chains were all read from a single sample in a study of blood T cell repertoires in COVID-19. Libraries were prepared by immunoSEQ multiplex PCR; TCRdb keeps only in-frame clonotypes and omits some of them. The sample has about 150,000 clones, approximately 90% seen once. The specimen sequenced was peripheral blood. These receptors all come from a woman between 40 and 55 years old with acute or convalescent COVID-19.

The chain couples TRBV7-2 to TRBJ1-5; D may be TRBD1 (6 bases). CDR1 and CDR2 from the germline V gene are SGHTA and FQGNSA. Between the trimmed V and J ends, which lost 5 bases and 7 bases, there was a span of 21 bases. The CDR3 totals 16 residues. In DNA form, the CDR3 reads TGTGCCAGCAGCCTGTTAGTCAACAGGGTAGACCAGCCCCAGCATTTT. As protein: CASSLLVNRVDQPQHF. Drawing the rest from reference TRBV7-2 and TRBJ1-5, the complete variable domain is GAGVSQSPSNKVTEKGKDVELRCDPISGHTALYWYRQSLGQGLEFLIYFQGNSAPDKSGLPSDRFSAERTGGSVSTLTIQRTQQEDSAVYLCASSLLVNRVDQPQHFGDGTRLSIL.

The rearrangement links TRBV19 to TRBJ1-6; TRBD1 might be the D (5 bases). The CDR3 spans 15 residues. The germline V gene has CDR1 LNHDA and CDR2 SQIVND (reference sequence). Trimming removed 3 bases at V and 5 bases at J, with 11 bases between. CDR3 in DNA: TGTGCCAGTAGTATCTCCAGGGCTAATAATTCACCCCTCCACTTT. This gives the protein CASSISRANNSPLHF.

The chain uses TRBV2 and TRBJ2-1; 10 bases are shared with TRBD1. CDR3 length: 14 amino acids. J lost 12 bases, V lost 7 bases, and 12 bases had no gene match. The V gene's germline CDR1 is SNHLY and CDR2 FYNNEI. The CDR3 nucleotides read TGTGCCAGCATAAGGGACAGGGGTCCATTTGTGCAGTTCTTC. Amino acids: CASIRDRGPFVQFF.

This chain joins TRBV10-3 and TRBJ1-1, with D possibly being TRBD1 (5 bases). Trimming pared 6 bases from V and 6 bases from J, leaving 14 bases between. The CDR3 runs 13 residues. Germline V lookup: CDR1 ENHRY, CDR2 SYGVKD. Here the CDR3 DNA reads TGTGCCATCAGGGCAGGGACTTCACCTGAAGCTTTCTTT. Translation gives CAIRAGTSPEAFF.

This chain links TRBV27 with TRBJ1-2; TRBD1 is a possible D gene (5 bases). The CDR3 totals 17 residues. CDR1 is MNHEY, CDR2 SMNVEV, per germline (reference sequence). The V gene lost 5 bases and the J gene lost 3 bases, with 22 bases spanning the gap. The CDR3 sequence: CASSPRRAQGVDYGYTF. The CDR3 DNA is TGTGCCAGCAGTCCACGGAGGGCGCAGGGAGTTGACTATGGCTACACCTTC.

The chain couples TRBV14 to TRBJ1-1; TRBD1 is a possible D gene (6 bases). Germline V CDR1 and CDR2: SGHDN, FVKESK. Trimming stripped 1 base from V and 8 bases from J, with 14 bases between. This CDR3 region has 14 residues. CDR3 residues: CASSQAGVGEEAFF. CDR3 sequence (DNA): TGTGCCAGCAGCCAAGCAGGGGTCGGGGAGGAAGCTTTCTTT.

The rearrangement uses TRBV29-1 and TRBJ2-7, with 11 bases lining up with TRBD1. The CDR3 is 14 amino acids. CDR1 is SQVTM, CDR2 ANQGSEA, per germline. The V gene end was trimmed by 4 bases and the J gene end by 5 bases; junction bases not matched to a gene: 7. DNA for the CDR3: TGCAGCGTTGGACGGACAGGGGGCCGAGACGAGCAGTACTTC. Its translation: CSVGRTGGRDEQYF.

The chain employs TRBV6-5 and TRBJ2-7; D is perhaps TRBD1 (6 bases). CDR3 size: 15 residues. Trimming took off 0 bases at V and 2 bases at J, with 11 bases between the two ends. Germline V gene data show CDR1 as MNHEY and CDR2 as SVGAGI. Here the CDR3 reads CASSYSLGTTYEQYF. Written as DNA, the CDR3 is TGTGCCAGCAGTTACTCTCTGGGGACAACCTACGAGCAGTACTTC.

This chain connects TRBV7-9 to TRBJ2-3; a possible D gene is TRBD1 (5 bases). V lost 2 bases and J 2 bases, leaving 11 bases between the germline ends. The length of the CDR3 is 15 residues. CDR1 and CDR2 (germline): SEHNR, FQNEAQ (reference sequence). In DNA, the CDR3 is TGTGCCAGCAGCTTATTGGGGCCTTACACAGATACGCAGTATTTT. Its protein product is CASSLLGPYTDTQYF.

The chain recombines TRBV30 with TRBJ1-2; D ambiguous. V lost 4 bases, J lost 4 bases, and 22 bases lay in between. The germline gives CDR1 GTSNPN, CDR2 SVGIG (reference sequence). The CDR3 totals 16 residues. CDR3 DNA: TGTGCCTGGACCGGAGGAGGGCGGCCGATCCTCTATGGCTACACCTTC. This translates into CAWTGGGRPILYGYTF. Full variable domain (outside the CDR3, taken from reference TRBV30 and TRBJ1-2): SQTIHQWPATLVQPVGSPLSLECTVEGTSNPNLYWYRQAAGRGLQLLFYSVGIGQISSEVPQNLSASRPQDRQFILSSKKLLLSDSGFYLCAWTGGGRPILYGYTFGSGTRLTVV.